This T cell receptor (beta chain) was sequenced for a study of blood T cells in healthy people across ages (dated by TCRdb to the mid-2010s). Concerning the study at large: Template switching captured roughly one uniquely barcoded TCR beta cDNA molecule per two T cells in model experiments. Using deep sequencing normalized with unique cDNA molecular identifiers, the study measured how TCR beta repertoire diversity changes with age. The donors were divided into four age groups: young (average approximately 17 years), middle-aged (approximately 39), aged (approximately 59) and long-lived (more than 75). To avoid experimental bias, donors of different ages were randomly spread across the sequencing lanes. The study analyzed two additional independent replicas of 1 million unique cDNA reads from the same blood draw for two donors, one aged 18 to 29 and one aged 80 or older.

The germline V gene specifies KGHSH as CDR1 and LQKENI as CDR2. The V end gives up 6 bases and the J end 4 bases, leaving 5 bases in the junction not matched to a gene. The CDR3 goes from the cysteine to the phenylalanine over 13 residues. Only the CDR3 DNA stays, 39 bases, in frame from base 1. This clonotype was recorded a few times. The antigen this receptor binds is unknown. No much larger clonotype is one base removed from it; base qualities were not supplied. The approximately 41 donors, aged 6 to 90 years, were systemically healthy Caucasian individuals from Russia. Approximately 11 milliliters of peripheral blood were drawn from each donor into EDTA-treated Vacutainer tubes. PBMCs were isolated by Ficoll-Paque density-gradient centrifugation, with at least 6 million obtained per sample. Total RNA, at least 5 micrograms per sample, was extracted from PBMCs with Trizol reagent. For every donor, an aliquot of PBMCs went through flow cytometry to measure the percentages of naive CD45RAhigh/CD27high T cells.

The paper's findings and limits, for the study overall: Observed TCR beta diversity correlated strongly with the percentage of naive T cells measured by flow cytometry. Estimates of total diversity from one million sequenced T cells were regarded as lower bounds and underestimates. The long-lived group showed more naive CD4+ T cells, fewer expanded clones and increased TCR diversity than the aged group, suggesting age selection. As age increased, observed TCR beta diversity per million T cells dropped in a roughly linear way, and a significant reduction was already evident by age roughly 36. Since profiling was done on bulk unsorted PBMCs, naive and antigen-experienced compartments could not be conclusively compared. Donor CMV infection status was unknown, potentially confounding age-related changes in expanded clonotypes.

The library was built by means of 5' RACE. TCRdb lists the instrument as Illumina HiSeq 2500. A second PCR of about 6 to 11 cycles was performed with a sample-barcoded 5' primer and a J-beta primer mix. A unique molecular identifier was introduced onto each TCR beta cDNA molecule by a template-switch 5' adaptor carrying 12 random nucleotides. Each sample yielded at least 2.5 million CDR3-containing paired-end reads. First-strand cDNA synthesis was performed from all RNA using the Mint cDNA synthesis kit, with priming by a TRBC-specific oligonucleotide. Following uracil-DNA glycosylase treatment, a first 18-cycle PCR with universal primers M1SS and BC2_uni_R was performed on all cDNA. Turning to the authors' computational methods: Normalization of each sample was performed by random selection of 1 million high-quality reads, each carrying a distinct molecular identifier. Instead of being binned into consensus sequences, reads with shared molecular identifiers were discarded. CDR3 identification, clonotype clustering and error correction used MiTCR with a Q25 quality threshold and the strictest error-elimination algorithm. Lower-bound total TCR beta diversity was estimated with a nonparametric unseen species model using Euler transformation. TCRdb passed the public sequencing reads through fastp at Q25 and MiXCR, retaining productive beta sequences. Every CDR3 protein is listed once, alongside the most common genes and DNA of its rows. These V and J calls are TCRdb output, not the study's own analysis. A total of roughly 1.7 million distinct CDR3 sequences appear in this sample, roughly a third of them only once. Together, the top ten hold around 11% of the sample.

The receptor's source is a woman aged 25 to 45 in good health. The sample consisted of blood. The receptor chain draws on TRBV18 and TRBJ2-5; 7 bases in the middle match TRBD1. The CDR3 in this case is CASSSTGTETQYF. At the DNA level, the sequence is TGTGCCAGCTCGTCGACAGGGACAGAGACCCAGTACTTC.